Listed here are 17 T cell receptor beta chains from one sample, sequenced in a study of cytomegalovirus exposure and HLA in healthy donors. The PCR made use of 60 Vbeta and 13 Jbeta primers. TCRdb keeps only in-frame clones here, not all; method: immunoSEQ multiplex PCR. The sample contains 170,000 or so clones, around 84% of which appear only once. Sequencing was done on a sample of PBMCs. The source is a man aged 18 to 30 in good health and CMV-seronegative.

DNA for the CDR3: TGTGCCAGCAGCGCCGTCCAGGGCTATGGCTACACCTTC. Its protein product is CASSAVQGYGYTF. V usage is TRBV9 and J usage is TRBJ1-2, with D possibly TRBD1 on 5 matching bases. Per germline, CDR1 SGDLS and CDR2 YYNGEE. V lost 3 bases to trimming and J lost 4 bases, with 10 bases between them. The CDR3 totals 13 residues.

V gene TRBV7-2 combines with J gene TRBJ2-7, with 9 bases that match TRBD1. The length of the CDR3 is 16 residues. CDR1 and CDR2 from the germline V gene are SGHTA and FQGNSA. V lost 1 base to trimming and J lost 5 bases; unmatched junction nucleotides: 9. The CDR3 DNA reads as TGTGCCAGCAGCTTAGGGGCTGACAGGGGGTTCAACGAGCAGTACTTC. Protein: CASSLGADRGFNEQYF.

The V gene is TRBV7-6, the J gene TRBJ2-1; the D gene is possibly TRBD2 (6 bases). Trimming stripped 0 bases from V and 1 base from J, with 16 bases between. The germline gives CDR1 SGHVS, CDR2 FNYEAQ. CDR3 length: 18 residues. The CDR3: CASSLAGLALGSYNEQFF. The CDR3 nucleotides read TGTGCCAGCAGCTTAGCGGGGCTAGCGTTGGGTTCCTACAATGAGCAGTTCTTC.

V and J are TRBV5-1 and TRBJ2-3; TRBD2 matches 7 bases. The CDR3 loop spans 16 amino acids. CDR1 and CDR2 from the germline V gene are SGHRS and YFSETQ. The J segment lost 4 bases and the V segment lost 0 bases, leaving 8 bases of the junction unmatched. The CDR3 DNA reads TGCGCCAGCAGCTTGGAAGCGGGATCGAGGGCAGATACGCAGTATTTT. Its protein product is CASSLEAGSRADTQYF.

This clone was seen once. The V and J genes are TRBV27 and TRBJ1-2, with D possibly being TRBD1 (5 bases). Germline V lookup: CDR1 MNHEY, CDR2 SMNVEV (reference sequence). Trimming removed 2 bases from V and 2 bases from J, with 12 bases in between. The CDR3 extends over 15 amino acids. This chain's CDR3 is CASSLGANGNYGYTF. The CDR3 coding sequence is TGTGCCAGCAGTTTAGGGGCCAACGGCAACTATGGCTACACCTTC.

The genes are TRBV9 and TRBJ1-6, with D hard to call. Between the trimmed V and J ends, which lost 0 bases and 6 bases, there was a span of 10 bases. This CDR3 has 15 amino acids. Germline CDR1 reads SGDLS; CDR2 reads YYNGEE. The chain's CDR3 is CASSVATDTNSPLHF. DNA of the CDR3: TGTGCCAGCAGCGTAGCAACCGACACTAATTCACCCCTCCACTTT.

The chain has TRBV5-1 and TRBJ2-1; the match to TRBD2 covers 13 bases. CDR3 length equals 16 residues. The V gene's germline CDR1 is SGHRS and CDR2 YFSETQ. Trimming at V came to 4 bases and at J to 2 bases, leaving 3 bases not matched to a gene. In DNA form, the CDR3 reads TGCGCCAGCAGCGAGGGGACTAGCGGGGCCTACAATGAGCAGTTCTTC. Translating gives CASSEGTSGAYNEQFF.

This chain links TRBV5-4 with TRBJ1-3; TRBD1 agrees at 7 bases. Unmatched junction bases numbered 4, after V lost 4 bases and J lost 3 bases. Per germline, CDR1 SGHNT and CDR2 YYREEE (reference sequence). The CDR3 covers 14 residues. CDR3 sequence (DNA): TGTGCCAGCAGCAAGCAGGGGGTTGGAAACACCATATATTTT. It encodes CASSKQGVGNTIYF.

V is TRBV19 and J is TRBJ1-4, with a tentative D call TRBD1 (6 bases). The CDR3 has 14 amino acids. V was clipped by 5 bases and J by 3 bases, with 10 bases between them. The germline V gene encodes CDR1 LNHDA and CDR2 SQIVND (reference sequence). DNA for the CDR3: TGTGCCAGTAGTTTGGGACACCCTAATGAAAAACTGTTTTTT. It specifies CASSLGHPNEKLFF.

This clone was picked up a small number of times. The genes are TRBV29-1 and TRBJ2-7; D is perhaps TRBD1 (5 bases). The germline V gene has CDR1 SQVTM and CDR2 ANQGSEA. The CDR3 contains 14 residues. Trimming took off 2 bases at V and 2 bases at J, with 13 bases between the two ends. The DNA of the CDR3 is TGCAGCGTTGAATTTACAGGTTCCACCTACGAGCAGTACTTC. This sequence encodes CSVEFTGSTYEQYF.

This chain uses TRBV7-8 with TRBJ1-5, with a possible D match to TRBD1 (6 bases). V shed 5 bases and J shed 0 bases, with 20 bases lying between them. This CDR3 has 18 residues. From germline, CDR1 is SGHVS and CDR2 FQNEAQ. The CDR3 region has the DNA TGTGCCAGCAGCCCCAGGGACACCGGGCCATATAGCAATCAGCCCCAGCATTTT. Protein sequence: CASSPRDTGPYSNQPQHF.

The chain uses TRBV5-4 and TRBJ2-3; a possible D gene is TRBD2 (6 bases). Germline lookup yields CDR1 SGHNT and CDR2 YYREEE (reference sequence). Trimming stripped 1 base from V and 6 bases from J, with 15 bases between. This CDR3 is built from 15 residues. The CDR3 sequence: CASSLSVTREDTQYF. The CDR3 region has the DNA TGTGCCAGCAGCTTGAGTGTGACTAGAGAGGATACGCAGTATTTT.

The count of this clone is one. The gene calls are TRBV29-1 and TRBJ2-3, with 8 bases identical to TRBD2. After removal of 5 bases from V and 1 base from J, the junction contained 11 bases not matched to a gene. CDR1 and CDR2 from the germline V gene are SQVTM and ANQGSEA. CDR3 length equals 16 residues. The CDR3 protein is CSVQGMVAGRTDTQYF. CDR3 coding DNA: TGCAGCGTTCAGGGGATGGTAGCGGGGCGCACAGATACGCAGTATTTT.

CDR3 sequence: CASSQWRGETQYF. In DNA form, the CDR3 reads TGCGCCAGCAGCCAATGGCGGGGGGAGACCCAGTACTTC. The rearrangement links TRBV4-1 to TRBJ2-5; 7 nucleotides line up with TRBD2. Germline V gives CDR1 MGHRA, CDR2 YSYEKL. Germline trimming cut 2 bases from V and 5 bases from J; bases unmatched to any gene: 2. This CDR3 spans 13 amino acids.

This clone has only a few counts. This chain connects TRBV6-6 to TRBJ2-7; 7 bases are shared with TRBD1. Looked up from germline, CDR1 is MNHNY and CDR2 is SVGAGI (reference sequence). J was trimmed by 0 bases and V by 5 bases; bases with no gene match: 4. This CDR3 spans 14 amino acids. This chain's CDR3 is CASSPRDSSYEQYF. CDR3 in DNA: TGTGCCAGCAGTCCCAGGGACAGCTCCTACGAGCAGTACTTC.

A note on this clone: The same CDR3 can be traced to other DNA sequences in this sample. V usage is TRBV9 and J usage is TRBJ1-1, with D maybe TRBD1 (6 bases). Germline V gene lookup returns CDR1 SGDLS and CDR2 YYNGEE. This CDR3 contains 14 residues. Trimming took off 0 bases at V and 0 bases at J, with 6 bases between the two ends. CDR3 sequence (DNA): TGTGCCAGCAGCGTAGGACAGGTGAACACTGAAGCTTTCTTT. This encodes CASSVGQVNTEAFF.

The rearrangement links TRBV10-3 to TRBJ1-1; 10 bases agree with TRBD1. CDR1 is ENHRY and CDR2 is SYGVKD in the germline V gene. The CDR3 spans 16 residues. The J segment lost 5 bases and the V segment lost 7 bases, leaving 13 bases of the junction unmatched. In DNA form, the CDR3 reads TGTGCCATCACCGGGACAGGGGAGGTCAGAGATACTGAAGCTTTCTTT. It codes for CAITGTGEVRDTEAFF.